This T cell receptor beta chain was captured in a study of shared clonotypes between healthy human individuals. As defined, naive CD8 cells were CD45RO-negative and positively selected for CCR7, with terminally differentiated effector memory CD45RA+ cells excluded. The assay was immunoSEQ multiplex PCR, and TCRdb's table has in-frame clones only and misses some. Altogether around 620,000 clones are present, roughly 96% being singletons, with the ten largest covering around 0.12%. For this clone: In the same sample, other DNA sequences code for this CDR3.

The sample was naive CD8+ T cells sorted from blood. The TCR sequence derives from a woman aged 30 to 39 in good health.

The CDR3 region is CASSPGSYEQYF. In nucleotides, the CDR3 is TGTGCCAGCTCACCCGGTTCCTACGAGCAGTACTTC. The chain carries TRBV18 and TRBJ2-7; no clear D gene. Germline CDR1 reads KGHSH; CDR2 reads LQKENI. V was clipped by 3 bases and J by 1 base, with 4 bases between them. There are 12 residues in the CDR3.